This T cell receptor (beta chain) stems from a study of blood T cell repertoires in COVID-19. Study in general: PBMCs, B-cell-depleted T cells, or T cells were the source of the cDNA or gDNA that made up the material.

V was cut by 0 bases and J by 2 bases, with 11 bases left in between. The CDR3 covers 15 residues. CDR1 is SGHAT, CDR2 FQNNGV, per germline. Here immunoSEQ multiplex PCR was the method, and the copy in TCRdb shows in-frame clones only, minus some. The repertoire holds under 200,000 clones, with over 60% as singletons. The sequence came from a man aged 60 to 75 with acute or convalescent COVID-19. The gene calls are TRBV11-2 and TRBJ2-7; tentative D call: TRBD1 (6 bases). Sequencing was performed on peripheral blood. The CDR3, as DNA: TGTGCCAGCAGCTTAGACACAGGGTGGGCCTACGAGCAGTACTTC. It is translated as CASSLDTGWAYEQYF.